The clone carrying this T cell receptor (beta chain) was counted a few times. What it recognizes is unknown. Germline CDR1 is SQVTM and CDR2 is ANQGSEA. The CDR3 sequence is 13 residues long. V lost 5 bases, J lost 7 bases, and 17 bases lay in between. Described treatment: roughly 10-day PBMC culture with coronavirus spike peptide pools or control peptides (ViraFEST assay). Before TCRs were sequenced, ViraFEST expanded antigen-specific T cells with peptide pools. The sample originates from a study of vaccination and CD4 T cells after COVID-19. In the study overall: Control cultures, each given a CEFX pool, an HIV-1 Nef pool, or no peptide, were included. General study results and limits: Convalescent patients gained a median approximately 86% of their reactive clones only post-vaccination.

The Oncomine TCR Beta short-read assay was what sequenced the DNA obtained from cultured CD4+ T cells. Each CDR3 protein is one row after TCRdb ran MiXCR on the PCR reads. There are roughly 4,000 distinct CDR3 sequences in the sample; around 20% occur only once, and 25% to 30% lies in the top ten. The TCR was taken from a human donor who had recovered from COVID-19. The sample consisted of CD4+ T cells from blood, cultured in vitro. The J gene is TRBJ1-2, the V gene TRBV29-1; D gene unclear. The CDR3 bases are TGCAGCGTTCACAGCCCCCTTAGCGGTGGCTACACCTTC. It is translated as CSVHSPLSGGYTF. Complete variable domain (other parts from reference TRBV29-1 and TRBJ1-2): SAVISQKPSRDICQRGTSLTIQCQVDSQVTMMFWYRQQPGQSLTLIATANQGSEATYESGFVIDKFPISRPNLTFSTLTVSNMSPEDSSIYLCSVHSPLSGGYTFGSGTRLTVV.